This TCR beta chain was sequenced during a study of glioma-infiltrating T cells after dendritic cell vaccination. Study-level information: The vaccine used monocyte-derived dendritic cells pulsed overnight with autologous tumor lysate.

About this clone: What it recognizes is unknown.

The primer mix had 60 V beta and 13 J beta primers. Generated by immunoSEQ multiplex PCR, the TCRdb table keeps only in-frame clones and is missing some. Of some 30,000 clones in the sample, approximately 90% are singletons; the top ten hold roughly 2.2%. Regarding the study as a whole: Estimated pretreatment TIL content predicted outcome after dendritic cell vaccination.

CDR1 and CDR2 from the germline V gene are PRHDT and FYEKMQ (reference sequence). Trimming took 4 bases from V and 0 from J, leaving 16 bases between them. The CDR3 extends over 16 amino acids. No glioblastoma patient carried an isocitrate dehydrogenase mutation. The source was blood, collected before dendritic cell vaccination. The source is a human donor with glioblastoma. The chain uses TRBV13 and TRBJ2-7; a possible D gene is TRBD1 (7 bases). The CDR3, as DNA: TGTGCCAGCAGCTGGAGGGGACAGAAAAACTCCTACGAGCAGTACTTC. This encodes CASSWRGQKNSYEQYF.